The rows below give T cell receptor beta chains drawn from one sample of a study of T cell repertoires in cytomegalovirus infection. TCRdb re-called the reads with MiXCR, one entry per CDR3 protein. The table includes approximately 470,000 distinct CDR3 sequences, under 45% detected once. What these receptors recognize is not known. Sequences were derived from cultured PBMCs, sampled from culture after CMV antigen stimulation. These receptor sequences come from a human donor in good health (CMV status not recorded). Some clones in this sample may be carry-over from other donors' samples. CDR3s include the opening cysteine and the closing phenylalanine or tryptophan. Fields, in order: J gene, D gene, V gene, clone size, CDR3 protein, CDR3 DNA. The D gene is left open where the match is weak. Rows give clone size only sometimes, using once, few, many, or a class for an expanded clone.

TRBJ1-1	-	TRBV7-2	-	CASSPRVRGPLNTEAFF	TGTGCCAGCAGCCCAAGAGTGAGGGGCCCTTTGAACACTGAAGCTTTCTTT
TRBJ2-5	-	TRBV6-1	-	CASSAEWKETQYF	TGTGCCAGCAGTGCCGAATGGAAAGAGACCCAGTACTTC
TRBJ2-1	-	TRBV12-5	-	CASGLGDGIYYNEQFF	TGTGCTAGTGGTTTGGGTGACGGAATATACTACAATGAGCAGTTCTTC
TRBJ2-1	-	TRBV14	-	CASSQARGSSYNEQFF	TGTGCCAGCAGCCAAGCCCGGGGCAGTTCCTACAATGAGCAGTTCTTC
TRBJ2-7	TRBD1	TRBV7-8	few	CASSLAGQGDEQYF	TGTGCCAGCAGCTTAGCGGGACAGGGTGACGAGCAGTACTTC
TRBJ2-7	-	TRBV6-2/TRBV6-3	-	CASRPGTLHSYEQYF	TGTGCCAGCAGACCCGGGACTCTTCACTCCTACGAGCAGTACTTC
TRBJ2-3	-	TRBV20-1	-	CSAPARGADTQYF	TGCAGTGCTCCAGCACGAGGGGCAGATACGCAGTATTTT
TRBJ1-5	TRBD1	TRBV7-9	few	CASSSQQGSNQPQHF	TGTGCCAGCAGCTCTCAACAGGGGAGCAATCAGCCCCAGCATTTT
TRBJ2-7	TRBD1	TRBV10-3	few	CAISEIPQGSLF	TGTGCCATCAGTGAGATACCACAGGGGTCCCTCTTC
TRBJ1-2	TRBD1	TRBV7-2	few	CASSLYQGAIYGYTF	TGTGCCAGCAGCTTATACCAGGGGGCAATCTATGGCTACACCTTC
TRBJ2-7	-	TRBV7-2	few	CASSLSGGRVPYEQYF	TGTGCCAGCAGCTTAAGTGGTGGACGCGTTCCCTACGAGCAGTACTTC
TRBJ1-5	-	TRBV7-8	few	CASSVRRIQPQHF	TGTGCCAGCAGCGTCCGACGAATTCAGCCCCAGCATTTT
TRBJ1-4	TRBD1	TRBV12-3/TRBV12-4	few	CASSFSRGNEKLFF	TGTGCCAGCAGTTTTTCCAGGGGGAATGAAAAACTGTTTTTT
TRBJ2-6	-	TRBV18	-	CASSPSVSGANVLTF	TGTGCCAGCTCACCATCGGTCTCTGGGGCCAACGTCCTGACTTTC
TRBJ1-2	-	TRBV7-8	many	CASSSFRGPYGYTF	TGTGCCAGCAGCTCCTTTCGGGGACCCTATGGCTACACCTTC
TRBJ2-7	-	TRBV11-2	-	CASSLGRQTSYEQYF	TGTGCCAGCAGCTTAGGGCGGCAGACCTCCTACGAGCAGTACTTC
TRBJ1-2	-	TRBV12-3/TRBV12-4	-	CASSLRARAVGYTF	TGTGCCAGCAGTTTGAGGGCCCGGGCGGTCGGCTACACCTTC
TRBJ2-3	-	TRBV7-2	few	CASSLSPGLYTDTQYF	TGTGCCAGCAGCTTATCCCCGGGACTCTACACAGATACGCAGTATTTT
TRBJ2-5	-	TRBV7-8	-	CASSSRAVAQETQYF	TGTGCCAGCAGCTCCCGTGCAGTAGCTCAAGAGACCCAGTACTTC
TRBJ2-5	-	TRBV12-3/TRBV12-4	-	CASSLGGGGSETQYF	TGTGCCAGCAGCCTGGGGGGTGGGGGGTCGGAGACCCAGTACTTC
TRBJ1-1	-	TRBV7-8	few	CASSSNRWNTEAFF	TGTGCCAGCAGCTCCAACAGGTGGAACACTGAAGCTTTCTTT
TRBJ2-5	TRBD1	TRBV7-2	-	CASSFDREVRETQYF	TGTGCCAGCAGCTTTGACAGGGAAGTTCGAGAGACCCAGTACTTC
TRBJ2-3	-	TRBV7-2	-	CASSSQGGGADTQYF	TGTGCCAGCAGCTCCCAGGGCGGTGGGGCAGATACGCAGTATTTT
TRBJ2-5	-	TRBV24-1	-	CATSDGPRETQYF	TGTGCCACCAGTGATGGACCGAGGGAGACCCAGTACTTC
TRBJ2-1	-	TRBV20-1	few	CSARDGVNEQFF	TGCAGTGCTAGAGATGGGGTGAATGAGCAGTTCTTC
TRBJ2-3	-	TRBV12-3/TRBV12-4	few	CASSLGWRLVIDTQYF	TGTGCCAGCAGTTTGGGTTGGCGGTTGGTTATAGATACGCAGTATTTT
TRBJ2-1	TRBD1	TRBV12-3/TRBV12-4	-	CASTRGTAYNEQFF	TGTGCCAGCACTAGGGGGACAGCCTACAATGAGCAGTTCTTC
TRBJ1-1	-	TRBV7-2	-	CASSLGGRSDTEAFF	TGTGCCAGCAGCTTGGGGGGGCGCTCGGACACTGAAGCTTTCTTT
TRBJ2-1	-	TRBV5-6	-	CASSFGLTTNSYNEQFF	TGTGCCAGCAGCTTCGGCTTAACGACCAACTCCTACAATGAGCAGTTCTTC
TRBJ2-3	-	TRBV12-3/TRBV12-4	-	CASIQTLAGTDTQYF	TGTGCCAGCATCCAGACCCTGGCCGGCACAGATACGCAGTATTTT
TRBJ2-3	-	TRBV27	-	CASRPGTLSLVGTDTQYF	TGTGCCAGCAGACCCGGGACCCTTTCGCTAGTCGGCACAGATACGCAGTATTTT
TRBJ2-3	TRBD1	TRBV28	once	CASSLRDRDTQYF	TGTGCCAGCAGTCTAAGGGACAGAGATACGCAGTATTTT
TRBJ1-2	TRBD1	TRBV28	-	CASSHSVTGGLGYGYTF	TGTGCCAGCAGTCATAGTGTAACAGGGGGATTGGGCTATGGCTACACCTTC
TRBJ2-7	-	TRBV28	many	CASRRGVAAAYEQYF	TGTGCCAGCAGGAGGGGTGTGGCTGCCGCCTACGAGCAGTACTTC
TRBJ2-1	-	TRBV24-1	-	CATSDWPGKGNEQFF	TGTGCCACCAGTGATTGGCCAGGGAAAGGGAATGAGCAGTTCTTC
TRBJ2-1	TRBD2	TRBV19	-	CATLDGGVEQFF	TGTGCCACTCTCGACGGGGGGGTTGAGCAGTTCTTC
TRBJ2-3	TRBD2	TRBV6-5	-	CASSYREASTDTQYF	TGTGCCAGCAGTTACCGGGAGGCTAGCACAGATACGCAGTATTTT
TRBJ2-4	TRBD1	TRBV28	-	CASSLLDRGSLLAKNIQYF	TGTGCCAGCAGTTTACTGGACAGGGGGTCCCTGCTAGCCAAAAACATTCAGTACTTC
TRBJ1-5	-	TRBV12-3/TRBV12-4	-	CASSLWAVGQPQHF	TGTGCCAGCAGTCTCTGGGCGGTCGGGCAGCCCCAGCATTTT
TRBJ1-6	TRBD1	TRBV7-8	few	CASSLTGQGSSPLHF	TGTGCCAGCAGCTTAACCGGACAGGGAAGTTCACCCCTCCACTTT
TRBJ2-3	-	TRBV7-2	many	CASSPTLVSFTDTQYF	TGTGCCAGCAGCCCTACACTAGTTTCTTTCACAGATACGCAGTATTTT
TRBJ1-6	-	TRBV4-1	few	CASSYTRGSPLHF	TGCGCCAGCAGCTACACCAGGGGTTCACCCCTCCACTTT
TRBJ2-7	-	TRBV4-3	once	CASSQTRLDEQYF	TGCGCCAGCAGCCAAACTAGACTTGACGAGCAGTACTTC